This is a list of T cell receptor beta chains from one sample in a study of control samples from healthy donors and cancer patients. Sequencing used immunoSEQ multiplex PCR; TCRdb keeps in-frame clones, though not all of them. The top ten hold approximately 7% of the sample, which has roughly 84,000 clones, about 88% seen once. Sequenced input: blood. The receptor source for this set is a man over 45 in good health. Each CDR3 is given with its conserved first and last residue. Fields, in order: CDR3 protein, V gene, D gene, clone size, J gene, CDR3 length. The D gene is left open where the match is weak. Clone size is stated in some rows and not others, as once, few, many or a class when expanded.

CDR3: CASSRSGGAKTGELFF
V: TRBV7-9
D: TRBD2
size: NA
J: TRBJ2-2
length: 16

CDR3: CASSIDPGQGAPGYTF
V: TRBV19
D: TRBD1
size: NA
J: TRBJ1-2
length: 16

CDR3: CASSLAGWDEQFF
V: TRBV7-9
D: NA
size: NA
J: TRBJ2-1
length: 13

CDR3: CASSLVGGEKLFF
V: TRBV3-1/TRBV3-2
D: NA
size: NA
J: TRBJ1-4
length: 13

CDR3: CASSQGPQGALEPQHF
V: TRBV4-1
D: NA
size: NA
J: TRBJ1-5
length: 16

CDR3: CASSLDSGGETQYF
V: TRBV7-7
D: NA
size: few
J: TRBJ2-5
length: 14

CDR3: CASSGTVHNQPQHF
V: TRBV6-2/TRBV6-3
D: TRBD1
size: NA
J: TRBJ1-5
length: 14

CDR3: CASSLVGGGLNEQYF
V: TRBV5-4
D: NA
size: NA
J: TRBJ2-7
length: 15

CDR3: CASSYSTGSYTF
V: TRBV6-2/TRBV6-3
D: NA
size: NA
J: TRBJ1-2
length: 12

CDR3: CASSIPGLGGNTIYF
V: TRBV19
D: NA
size: NA
J: TRBJ1-3
length: 15

CDR3: CAITDRGGSPLHF
V: TRBV10-3
D: TRBD1
size: NA
J: TRBJ1-6
length: 13

CDR3: CASSQDLTNNQPQHF
V: TRBV4-3
D: NA
size: once
J: TRBJ1-5
length: 15

CDR3: CATSVPGKDEQFF
V: TRBV24-1
D: NA
size: NA
J: TRBJ2-1
length: 13

CDR3: CASSYYGGQETQYF
V: TRBV6-5
D: NA
size: NA
J: TRBJ2-5
length: 14

CDR3: CASSQGPTSDTQYF
V: TRBV4-3
D: NA
size: NA
J: TRBJ2-3
length: 14

CDR3: CASSPLGDYEQYF
V: TRBV6-6
D: NA
size: NA
J: TRBJ2-7
length: 13

CDR3: CASSQWEGETQYF
V: TRBV14
D: NA
size: NA
J: TRBJ2-5
length: 13

CDR3: CASSSDSTSTDTQYF
V: TRBV5-1
D: NA
size: NA
J: TRBJ2-3
length: 15

CDR3: CASSFGEWSNQPQHF
V: TRBV7-2
D: NA
size: NA
J: TRBJ1-5
length: 15

CDR3: CASSPDRGRSHEQFF
V: TRBV4-1
D: TRBD1
size: NA
J: TRBJ2-1
length: 15

CDR3: CASSLPPGPHVNEQFF
V: TRBV27
D: NA
size: NA
J: TRBJ2-1
length: 16

CDR3: CASSSTLHGLGQPQHF
V: TRBV5-8
D: NA
size: few
J: TRBJ1-5
length: 16

CDR3: CASSNRDSNQPQHF
V: TRBV2
D: NA
size: NA
J: TRBJ1-5
length: 14

CDR3: CASSDGSRVVWNTGELFF
V: TRBV6-1
D: NA
size: NA
J: TRBJ2-2
length: 18

CDR3: CASRLTGGNQPQHF
V: TRBV6-1
D: TRBD1
size: NA
J: TRBJ1-5
length: 14

CDR3: CASSDELINIGTGGRGYGYTF
V: TRBV2
D: TRBD1
size: NA
J: TRBJ1-2
length: 21

CDR3: CAWRVRGAYGYTF
V: TRBV30
D: TRBD1
size: NA
J: TRBJ1-2
length: 13

CDR3: CASSLVGEDGYTF
V: TRBV5-4
D: NA
size: NA
J: TRBJ1-2
length: 13

CDR3: CASSQGYGRGSSTDTQYF
V: TRBV4-3
D: NA
size: NA
J: TRBJ2-3
length: 18

CDR3: CAWGQGTSGNTIYF
V: TRBV30
D: TRBD1
size: NA
J: TRBJ1-3
length: 14

CDR3: CASGDRGGNEQFF
V: TRBV12-3/TRBV12-4
D: TRBD1
size: NA
J: TRBJ2-1
length: 13

CDR3: CASSYSVPSGDYEQYF
V: TRBV6-5
D: TRBD2
size: NA
J: TRBJ2-7
length: 16

CDR3: CAWSRAGGNNSPLHF
V: TRBV30
D: NA
size: NA
J: TRBJ1-6
length: 15

CDR3: CASSVDSGAADTQYF
V: TRBV9
D: TRBD2
size: once
J: TRBJ2-3
length: 15

CDR3: CASSQDRGTDTQYF
V: TRBV2
D: TRBD1
size: NA
J: TRBJ2-3
length: 14

CDR3: CASSLVADQETQYF
V: TRBV7-6
D: NA
size: NA
J: TRBJ2-5
length: 14

CDR3: CASSVGGSADTQYF
V: TRBV9
D: NA
size: once
J: TRBJ2-3
length: 14

CDR3: CSVDPGEAFF
V: TRBV29-1
D: NA
size: NA
J: TRBJ1-1
length: 10

CDR3: CASSPYSGRGGYTF
V: TRBV18
D: NA
size: NA
J: TRBJ1-2
length: 14

CDR3: CASSLTGQYNSPLHF
V: TRBV5-5
D: NA
size: NA
J: TRBJ1-6
length: 15

CDR3: CASTSGGRLGGQYF
V: TRBV5-8
D: NA
size: NA
J: TRBJ2-3
length: 14

CDR3: CASSLAAGTYNEQFF
V: TRBV7-6
D: NA
size: NA
J: TRBJ2-1
length: 15

CDR3: CASSELTGATEAFF
V: TRBV6-5
D: TRBD1
size: NA
J: TRBJ1-1
length: 14

CDR3: CASSLRGVQPQHF
V: TRBV5-8
D: NA
size: NA
J: TRBJ1-5
length: 13

CDR3: CASSLARGGAGTGELFF
V: TRBV11-2
D: TRBD2
size: NA
J: TRBJ2-2
length: 17

CDR3: CASSRVGQLSGNTIYF
V: TRBV4-3
D: NA
size: NA
J: TRBJ1-3
length: 16

CDR3: CASSSVGRRRNYGYTF
V: TRBV5-4
D: NA
size: NA
J: TRBJ1-2
length: 16

CDR3: CASSYRVATKNIQYF
V: TRBV5-1
D: NA
size: NA
J: TRBJ2-4
length: 15

CDR3: CASSSAARGQKDYGYTF
V: TRBV18
D: TRBD1
size: few
J: TRBJ1-2
length: 17

CDR3: CASSSAGAGISYEQYF
V: TRBV7-2
D: NA
size: NA
J: TRBJ2-7
length: 16

CDR3: CASSQGANYGYTF
V: TRBV7-2
D: NA
size: NA
J: TRBJ1-2
length: 13

CDR3: CASSPTGVDIDGYTF
V: TRBV11-1
D: TRBD1
size: NA
J: TRBJ1-2
length: 15

CDR3: CASSFGLAGHEQYF
V: TRBV7-9
D: TRBD2
size: few
J: TRBJ2-7
length: 14

CDR3: CAWRPAEYEQYF
V: TRBV30
D: NA
size: NA
J: TRBJ2-7
length: 12

CDR3: CASSQPRQGLNTEAFF
V: TRBV3-1/TRBV3-2
D: TRBD1
size: NA
J: TRBJ1-1
length: 16

CDR3: CASSLGPQWKYGYTF
V: TRBV5-1
D: NA
size: NA
J: TRBJ1-2
length: 15

CDR3: CASRIGGTGNEKLFF
V: TRBV6-6
D: TRBD1
size: few
J: TRBJ1-4
length: 15

CDR3: CASSPPGRNSNQPQHF
V: TRBV2
D: NA
size: NA
J: TRBJ1-5
length: 16

CDR3: CASSPGFLGEPQHF
V: TRBV6-5
D: NA
size: NA
J: TRBJ1-5
length: 14